The 25 T cell receptor beta chains listed next were all sequenced from one sample in a study of blood T cell repertoires in COVID-19. Profiling relied on immunoSEQ multiplex PCR, and the TCRdb table lists in-frame clones only, not all of them. This sample has more than 400,000 clones, with 90% found just once. Sequences were obtained from PBMCs or T cells enriched from blood (not recorded which). The receptor source for this set is a man between 18 and 35 years old who had recovered from COVID-19.

The genes are TRBV10-3 and TRBJ2-5, with 12 bases matching TRBD2. The junction had 2 bases not matched to a gene; V was cut back by 5 bases and J by 1 base. CDR1 and CDR2 from the germline V gene are ENHRY and SYGVKD. CDR3 length equals 15 residues. The CDR3 coding sequence is TGTGCCATCAGTCGGACTAGCGGGACCCAAGAGACCCAGTACTTC. This codes for CAISRTSGTQETQYF.

As to this clone: Other nucleotide sequences in the sample specify the same CDR3. The chain links TRBV18 to TRBJ1-6, with TRBD1 as a possible D gene (6 bases). The CDR3 extends over 14 amino acids. V was pared by 3 bases and J by 4 bases, with 7 bases between. Germline CDR1 and CDR2: KGHSH and LQKENI. Here the CDR3 reads CASSPGQYNSPLHF. CDR3 bases: TGTGCCAGCTCACCTGGACAGTATAATTCACCCCTCCACTTT. Using reference TRBV18 and TRBJ1-6 for the parts outside the CDR3, the full variable domain is NAGVMQNPRHLVRRRGQEARLRCSPMKGHSHVYWYRQLPEEGLKFMVYLQKENIIDESGMPKERFSAEFPKEGPSILRIQQVVRGDSAAYFCASSPGQYNSPLHFGNGTRLTVT.

The V gene is TRBV2, the J gene TRBJ1-1, with D perhaps matching TRBD1 (6 bases). V was cut by 3 bases and J by 3 bases, with 11 bases left in between. Per germline, CDR1 SNHLY and CDR2 FYNNEI. CDR3 size: 14 residues. The CDR3, as DNA: TGTGCCAGCAGTGAGATGCCAGGGGACACTGAAGCTTTCTTT. As protein: CASSEMPGDTEAFF.

About this clone itself: Different DNA sequences within this sample yield the same CDR3. The V gene is TRBV28, the J gene TRBJ2-7; maybe TRBD2 (5 bases). This CDR3 spans 12 amino acids. With 6 bases removed from V and 4 bases from J, the gap between germline ends came to 10 bases. Germline CDR1 MDHEN, CDR2 SYDVKM. This CDR3 is CASSLSGYEQYF. The CDR3 DNA follows: TGTGCCAGCAGCCTCTCGGGATACGAGCAGTACTTC.

Only one count was recorded for this clone. The chain recombines TRBV5-1 with TRBJ2-1; 11 bases are shared with TRBD2. Germline trimming cut 0 bases from V and 7 bases from J; bases unmatched to any gene: 9. The CDR3 covers 17 residues. CDR1 and CDR2 (germline): SGHRS, YFSETQ. CDR3 region: CASSLGPSGGKANEQFF. DNA for the CDR3: TGCGCCAGCAGCTTGGGGCCTAGCGGGGGGAAAGCGAATGAGCAGTTCTTC.

The chain couples TRBV3-1 (or the pseudogene TRBV3-2) to TRBJ1-3; 7 nucleotides agree with TRBD1. The CDR3 is 16 amino acids. V was pared by 1 base and J by 4 bases, with 7 bases of the junction left unmatched. CDR1 is LGHDT, CDR2 YNNKEL, per germline (reference sequence). CDR3 DNA sequence: TGTGCCAGCAGCCAAGTTCTCGGGACAGTCGGAAACACCATATATTTT. Protein: CASSQVLGTVGNTIYF.

V usage is TRBV29-1 and J usage is TRBJ1-1, with D unresolved. The V end was cut by 7 bases, the J end by 4 bases, with 16 bases between. This CDR3 has 13 residues. Germline V CDR1 and CDR2: SQVTM, ANQGSEA. In DNA form, the CDR3 reads TGCAGCGCTTCTAGCCCGGAGACCACTGAAGCTTTCTTT. Its translation is CSASSPETTEAFF.

V and J are TRBV5-1 and TRBJ2-3; 11 bases map to TRBD2. V trimming: 4 bases; J trimming: 4 bases; junction bases outside the gene matches: 8. The germline V gene has CDR1 SGHRS and CDR2 YFSETQ. The CDR3 covers 16 residues. This chain's CDR3 is CASSLSTSGGSDTQYF. CDR3 nucleotide sequence: TGCGCCAGCAGCCTCTCAACTAGCGGGGGTTCAGATACGCAGTATTTT.

The chain joins TRBV7-8 to TRBJ2-1; D might be TRBD2 (6 bases). V lost 2 bases and J lost 8, with 16 bases in between. CDR3 length: 15 amino acids. CDR1 and CDR2 from the germline V gene are SGHVS and FQNEAQ. CDR3 in amino acids: CASSLSSFGGYEQFF. CDR3 DNA sequence: TGTGCCAGCAGCTTATCCTCCTTCGGGGGATATGAGCAGTTCTTC. Full variable domain (remainder filled in from reference TRBV7-8 and TRBJ2-1): GAGVSQSPRYKVAKRGQDVALRCDPISGHVSLFWYQQALGQGPEFLTYFQNEAQLDKSGLPSDRFFAERPEGSVSTLKIQRTQQEDSAVYLCASSLSSFGGYEQFFGPGTRLTVL.

The chain links TRBV6-1 to TRBJ2-7; D remains unclear. There are 13 residues in the CDR3. The V end lost 0 bases, the J end lost 2 bases, and 5 bases lay between the germline ends. Germline V lookup: CDR1 MNHNS, CDR2 SASEGT. As DNA, the CDR3 is TGTGCCAGCAGTGAAGCGAGGACCTACGAGCAGTACTTC. Protein sequence: CASSEARTYEQYF.

This chain joins TRBV27 and TRBJ2-3, with a weak D call TRBD1 (6 bases). Germline V gene sequence: CDR1 MNHEY, CDR2 SMNVEV (reference sequence). The CDR3 loop spans 14 amino acids. V was trimmed by 2 bases and J by 3 bases, leaving 9 bases between them. CDR3 DNA sequence: TGTGCCAGCAGTTTACAGGGGCCGACAGATACGCAGTATTTT. It encodes CASSLQGPTDTQYF.

V gene TRBV4-1 combines with J gene TRBJ1-6, with 8 bases fitting TRBD1. Per germline, CDR1 MGHRA and CDR2 YSYEKL. This CDR3 has 13 amino acids. Trimming cost V 8 bases and J 8 bases; bases outside gene matches: 5. The DNA of the CDR3 is TGCGCCAGCGGGGACAGGCAGCATTCACCCCTCCACTTT. This encodes CASGDRQHSPLHF.

The chain recombines TRBV19 with TRBJ1-2, with D possibly being TRBD1 (6 bases). Germline V lookup: CDR1 LNHDA, CDR2 SQIVND (reference sequence). V was clipped by 7 bases and J by 8 bases, with 20 bases between them. CDR3 length: 14 amino acids. The CDR3 coding sequence is TGTGCCAGTACCCCTTCCCAGTTGGGACAAGGCTACACCTTC. It yields the protein CASTPSQLGQGYTF.

CDR3 nucleotides: TGTGCCACCCACCCAGCGGATCAACGGAACAATGAGCAGTTCTTC. Translation: CATHPADQRNNEQFF. The J gene is TRBJ2-1, the V gene TRBV10-3; D is perhaps TRBD2 (5 bases). This CDR3 spans 15 amino acids. The V and J ends lost 10 bases and 5 bases respectively, with 21 bases between them. The germline CDR1 and CDR2 sequences are ENHRY and SYGVKD.

The rearrangement joins TRBV7-2 to TRBJ2-5, with 7 nucleotides matching TRBD2. Germline lookup yields CDR1 SGHTA and CDR2 FQGNSA. With V trimmed by 0 bases and J by 7 bases, 11 bases remained unmatched. This CDR3 comprises 16 residues. In DNA, the CDR3 is TGTGCCAGCAGCTTAGCGAAGGCGGCTCCGGGGGGGACCCAGTACTTC. It translates to CASSLAKAAPGGTQYF.

The chain recombines TRBV5-4 with TRBJ2-7; the D gene is possibly TRBD1 (6 bases). V was clipped by 0 bases and J by 7 bases, with 11 bases between them. This CDR3 is built from 13 residues. Germline CDR1 reads SGHNT; CDR2 reads YYREEE (reference sequence). CDR3 protein: CASSLGLTGEQYF. The CDR3 DNA is TGTGCCAGCAGCTTGGGTTTGACAGGAGAGCAGTACTTC. Based on the CDR3 plus reference TRBV5-4 and TRBJ2-7, the full variable domain is ETGVTQSPTHLIKTRGQQVTLRCSSQSGHNTVSWYQQALGQGPQFIFQYYREEENGRGNFPPRFSGLQFPNYSSELNVNALELDDSALYLCASSLGLTGEQYFGPGTRLTVT.

The chain employs TRBV15 and TRBJ1-1, with TRBD1 identical over 7 bases. The V segment lost 8 bases and the J segment 1 base; nucleotides outside the gene matches: 10. Looked up from germline, CDR1 is LNHNV and CDR2 is YYDKDF (reference sequence). The CDR3 is made up of 15 amino acids. The chain's CDR3 is CATSFWTGENTEAFF. The CDR3 DNA is TGTGCCACCTCCTTCTGGACAGGAGAGAACACTGAAGCTTTCTTT.

V and J are TRBV19 and TRBJ1-3; 8 nucleotides align to TRBD1. V lost 3 bases and J lost 2; bases outside the gene matches: 6. The CDR3 has 16 residues. Germline V gene data show CDR1 as LNHDA and CDR2 as SQIVND (reference sequence). CDR3 loop: CASSIFGRGPGNTIYF. In nucleotides, the CDR3 is TGTGCCAGTAGTATCTTTGGCAGGGGGCCTGGAAACACCATATATTTT. Based on the CDR3 plus reference TRBV19 and TRBJ1-3, the full variable domain is DGGITQSPKYLFRKEGQNVTLSCEQNLNHDAMYWYRQDPGQGLRLIYYSQIVNDFQKGDIAEGYSVSREKKESFPLTVTSAQKNPTAFYLCASSIFGRGPGNTIYFGEGSWLTVV.

This chain uses TRBV10-3 with TRBJ1-5; possibly TRBD1 for D (6 bases). V was pared by 10 bases and J by 6 bases, with 13 bases between. Germline CDR1 ENHRY, CDR2 SYGVKD. The CDR3 contains 12 residues. CDR3 in DNA: TGTGCCACCCGGACAGCGAGTCAGCCCCAGCATTTT. This gives the protein CATRTASQPQHF.

This chain joins TRBV7-9 and TRBJ2-5; TRBD2 might be the D (5 bases). V was cut by 5 bases and J by 4 bases, with 11 bases left in between. CDR1 and CDR2 (germline): SEHNR, FQNEAQ (reference sequence). The CDR3 extends over 13 amino acids. DNA of the CDR3: TGTGCCAGCAGCCCGCGGACTGGAGAGACCCAGTACTTC. Protein product: CASSPRTGETQYF.

The chain recombines TRBV3-1 (or the pseudogene TRBV3-2) with TRBJ2-3, with D perhaps TRBD2 (6 bases). Germline V gives CDR1 LGHDT, CDR2 YNNKEL (reference sequence). CDR3 length: 13 amino acids. V was clipped by 4 bases and J by 4 bases, with 9 bases between them. The CDR3 reads CASSPGDPDTQYF. The CDR3 DNA is TGTGCCAGCAGCCCGGGGGACCCAGATACGCAGTATTTT.

V gene TRBV5-6 combines with J gene TRBJ1-1; 7 bases are shared with TRBD1. The CDR3 consists of 15 residues. CDR1 and CDR2 from the germline V gene are SGHDT and YYEEEE. V dropped 0 bases and J dropped 6; count of bases not matched to a gene: 8. The CDR3 is CASSLEGRGVSEAFF. CDR3 nucleotides: TGTGCCAGCAGCTTGGAGGGCAGGGGGGTCTCTGAAGCTTTCTTT.

The V call is TRBV27, the J call TRBJ2-7; 8 nucleotides match TRBD2. The germline CDR1 and CDR2 sequences are MNHEY and SMNVEV (reference sequence). Trimming removed 6 bases from V and 0 bases from J; junction bases left unmatched: 4. The CDR3 length is 14 residues. The CDR3 DNA reads TGTGCCAGCAGGCTAAGCGGGAGCTCCTACGAGCAGTACTTC. Translating it yields CASRLSGSSYEQYF.

This clone was counted between two and nine times. The chain links TRBV5-6 to TRBJ1-5; D uncertain. Looked up from germline, CDR1 is SGHDT and CDR2 is YYEEEE. V was shortened by 1 base and J by 1 base, with 9 bases between the two germline ends. The CDR3 is 15 amino acids. The CDR3 here is CASSLRGTSNQPQHF. The CDR3, as DNA: TGTGCCAGCAGCTTGCGAGGCACCAGCAATCAGCCCCAGCATTTT.

This chain connects TRBV6-1 to TRBJ2-7; 7 bases agree with TRBD1. Germline lookup yields CDR1 MNHNS and CDR2 SASEGT. With V trimmed by 2 bases and J by 2 bases, 15 bases remained unmatched. This CDR3 spans 18 amino acids. As DNA, the CDR3 is TGTGCCAGCAGTGAACGTAAGGACAGAACGGGACAGCCCTACGAGCAGTACTTC. It encodes CASSERKDRTGQPYEQYF.